This passage covers 3 T cell receptor beta chains from one sample sequenced in a study of cytomegalovirus exposure and HLA in healthy donors. The primer mix had 60 Vbeta and 13 Jbeta primers. Profiled with immunoSEQ multiplex PCR; TCRdb holds only in-frame clones, not every one. In the table there are approximately 140,000 clones, about 80% of which are singletons. Sequencing input: PBMCs. The receptors originated from a woman in her forties in good health and CMV-seronegative.

The chain recombines TRBV28 with TRBJ1-6, with D maybe TRBD1 (5 bases). The CDR3 extends over 15 amino acids. V was clipped by 5 bases and J by 2 bases, with 10 bases between them. CDR1 is MDHEN and CDR2 is SYDVKM in the germline V gene. The CDR3 nucleotides are TGTGCCAGCAGTCCCGACAGCCCCTATAATTCACCCCTCCACTTT. Translating gives CASSPDSPYNSPLHF.

J is TRBJ1-4 and V is TRBV28; TRBD1 might be the D (5 bases). Trimming pared 5 bases from V and 8 bases from J, leaving 15 bases between. The CDR3 is 14 amino acids. CDR1 MDHEN and CDR2 SYDVKM come from the germline V gene. The CDR3 bases are TGTGCCAGCAGTCCTGGGTGGGGGGGGGAAAAACTGTTTTTT. This sequence encodes CASSPGWGGEKLFF.

The V and J genes are TRBV11-1 and TRBJ2-1, with D hard to call. Trimming took 5 bases from V and 3 from J, leaving 14 bases between them. Germline values: CDR1 SGHAT, CDR2 FQDESV (reference sequence). This CDR3 contains 15 residues. DNA for the CDR3: TGTGCCAGCAGCCTCCAACCCGAGAACTACAATGAGCAGTTCTTC. It is translated as CASSLQPENYNEQFF. The full variable domain, its missing parts supplied by reference TRBV11-1 and TRBJ2-1, is EAEVAQSPRYKITEKSQAVAFWCDPISGHATLYWYRQILGQGPELLVQFQDESVVDDSQLPKDRFSAERLKGVDSTLKIQPAELGDSAMYLCASSLQPENYNEQFFGPGTRLTVL.